The T cell receptor beta chain under discussion was sequenced for a study of control samples from healthy donors and cancer patients. Sequenced by immunoSEQ multiplex PCR; TCRdb stores in-frame clones only, minus some. Of about 150,000 clones listed, 93% are singletons. The TCR was taken from a man over 45 in good health. Sequencing used blood.

The CDR3 loop reads CAISEFGIYNEQFF. As DNA, the CDR3 is TGTGCCATCAGTGAGTTTGGTATCTACAATGAGCAGTTCTTC. The chain is built from TRBV10-3 and TRBJ2-1; unclear D gene. V was trimmed by 1 base and J by 3 bases, leaving 7 bases between them. The CDR3 runs 14 residues. Germline V CDR1 and CDR2: ENHRY, SYGVKD.